Below are 24 T cell receptor beta chains sequenced from a single sample in a study of CD8+CD57+ T cells in acquired aplastic anemia. TCR beta VDJ combinations and CDR3 sequences were profiled from genomic DNA. TCRdb recomputed calls from the reads with MiXCR, one row per CDR3 protein. The table lists a few hundred thousand distinct CDR3 sequences, about a third of them singletons. Patients selected for sequencing had displayed CD8+CD57+ cell expansion by flow cytometry. Sequences were obtained from sorted CD4+, CD8+, or CD8+CD57+ T cells (not recorded which) from PBMCs. All receptors come from a human donor with aplastic anemia.

This clonotype was seen at least ten times. V usage is TRBV12-3 or TRBV12-4 and J usage is TRBJ1-6, with 8 bases fitting TRBD1. V shed 5 bases, J shed 10 bases, and the junction held 16 bases outside the gene matches. CDR3 length: 17 residues. The CDR3 DNA sequence: TGTGCCAGCAGTGCAGCCGCCCGGACAGGGTTAGGATCACCCCTCCACTTT. This codes for CASSAAARTGLGSPLHF.

This clonotype has ten or more counts. The V call is TRBV24-1, the J call TRBJ2-3, with unresolved D. Trimming took off 5 bases at V and 4 bases at J, with 9 bases between the two ends. Germline CDR1 and CDR2: KGHDR and SFDVKD. The CDR3 length is 13 residues. The CDR3 nucleotides read TGTGCCACCAGTGGACAAGGGCCAGATACGCAGTATTTT. It encodes CATSGQGPDTQYF.

This clonotype has ten or more counts. V is TRBV2 and J is TRBJ1-2, with 9 bases matching TRBD1. The V gene end was trimmed by 9 bases and the J gene end by 7 bases; junction bases not matched to a gene: 6. The CDR3 totals 12 residues. Germline V gives CDR1 SNHLY, CDR2 FYNNEI. The CDR3 is CASRGTGPGYTF. Written as DNA, the CDR3 is TGTGCCAGTAGGGGGACAGGGCCTGGCTACACCTTC.

There are a few counts of this clonotype. The rearrangement links TRBV3-1 to TRBJ1-5, with 8 bases that match TRBD1. CDR1 is LGHDT and CDR2 is YNNKEL in the germline V gene (reference sequence). V lost 1 base and J lost 6; bases outside the gene matches: 2. This CDR3 spans 14 amino acids. Written as DNA, the CDR3 is TGTGCCAGCAGCCAAGGGACAGGGACTCAGCCCCAGCATTTT. Its translation: CASSQGTGTQPQHF.

This clonotype has a count of ten or more. The chain joins TRBV19 to TRBJ2-5; D unclear. CDR1 and CDR2 (germline): LNHDA, SQIVND (reference sequence). The CDR3 has 14 amino acids. Trimming pared 2 bases from V and 2 bases from J, leaving 9 bases between. The CDR3, as DNA: TGTGCCAGTAGTATATCGACACTTCAAGAGACCCAGTACTTC. Protein: CASSISTLQETQYF.

This chain joins TRBV19 and TRBJ1-1; no firm D call. With 0 bases removed from V and 0 bases from J, the gap between germline ends came to 8 bases. The CDR3 is made up of 15 amino acids. Germline lookup yields CDR1 LNHDA and CDR2 SQIVND (reference sequence). The DNA for the CDR3 is TGTGCCAGTAGTATAGATCGACACATGAACACTGAAGCTTTCTTT. This codes for CASSIDRHMNTEAFF.

V is TRBV2 and J is TRBJ1-5; D is uncertain. Germline CDR1 and CDR2: SNHLY and FYNNEI. CDR3 length: 14 residues. V was cut by 2 bases and J by 3 bases, with 8 bases left in between. In DNA form, the CDR3 reads TGTGCCAGCAGTGAAACGGGATACAATCAGCCCCAGCATTTT. The encoded protein is CASSETGYNQPQHF.

This clonotype was found many times. The chain couples TRBV5-1 to TRBJ1-2; unclear D gene. Trimming shortened V by 4 bases and J by 0 bases, and 16 bases separated the two germline ends. The germline V gene has CDR1 SGHRS and CDR2 YFSETQ. The CDR3 is 16 residues long. For the CDR3, the DNA is TGCGCCAGCAGCCTGGGAGGACGCATGTCTAACTATGGCTACACCTTC. Amino acid sequence: CASSLGGRMSNYGYTF.

Details on this clonotype: A junction end diverges from the germline sequence, so it may reflect a read error. The chain is built from TRBV2 and TRBJ1-2; possibly TRBD1 for D (5 bases). Germline V CDR1 and CDR2: SNHLY, FYNNEI. The CDR3 is 12 residues long. The CDR3 DNA follows: TGCGCCAGCAATGAGGGGCGGGACGGCTACACCTTC. The encoded protein is CASNEGRDGYTF. Filled out from reference TRBV2 and TRBJ1-2, the complete variable domain reads EPEVTQTPSHQVTQMGQEVILRCVPISNHLYFYWYRQILGQKVEFLVSFYNNEISEKSEIFDDQFSVERPDGSNFTLKIRSTKLEDSAMYFCASNEGRDGYTFGSGTRLTVV.

The rearrangement joins TRBV6-4 to TRBJ1-4, with D unclear. CDR1 MRHNA and CDR2 SNTAGT come from the germline V gene. The CDR3 is made up of 12 amino acids. V was shortened by 8 bases and J by 8 bases, with 12 bases between the two germline ends. The CDR3 bases are TGTGCCAGCCATTACTCCGGGGAAAAACTGTTTTTT. Its translation: CASHYSGEKLFF.

This clonotype was detected only a few times. The V and J genes are TRBV29-1 and TRBJ1-2; TRBD1 aligns across 10 bases. The junction had 8 bases not matched to a gene; V was cut back by 4 bases and J by 0 bases. The CDR3 has 16 amino acids. Germline V gene data show CDR1 as SQVTM and CDR2 as ANQGSEA. The chain's CDR3 is CSVVTGTGVTNYGYTF. The CDR3 DNA is TGCAGCGTTGTGACCGGGACAGGGGTAACTAACTATGGCTACACCTTC. Complete variable domain (other parts from reference TRBV29-1 and TRBJ1-2): SAVISQKPSRDICQRGTSLTIQCQVDSQVTMMFWYRQQPGQSLTLIATANQGSEATYESGFVIDKFPISRPNLTFSTLTVSNMSPEDSSIYLCSVVTGTGVTNYGYTFGSGTRLTVV.

The chain is built from TRBV15 and TRBJ2-3; 13 bases match TRBD2. The V segment lost 7 bases and the J segment 3 bases; nucleotides outside the gene matches: 16. The CDR3 length is 19 residues. Germline CDR1 and CDR2: LNHNV and YYDKDF (reference sequence). The CDR3 region has the DNA TGTGCCACCATCCTAATCCGACTAGCGGGAGGTTTTGCGACAGATACGCAGTATTTT. This gives the protein CATILIRLAGGFATDTQYF.

Comments on this clonotype: The CDR3 carries no conserved terminal phenylalanine or tryptophan, so it likely arises from a read error. The rearrangement joins TRBV5-8 to TRBJ1-6; D remains ambiguous. Trimming took off 1 base at V and 8 bases at J, with 7 bases between the two ends. In germline, CDR1 is SGHTS, CDR2 YDEGEE. CDR3 length equals 13 residues. This chain's CDR3 is CASSLLLDSPLHL. The CDR3 nucleotides are TGTGCCAGCAGCTTGCTGTTGGATTCACCCCTCCACCTT.

This chain links TRBV29-1 with TRBJ2-5, with a tentative D call TRBD2 (5 bases). CDR3 size: 11 residues. The V gene's germline CDR1 is SQVTM and CDR2 ANQGSEA. The CDR3: CSATGDETQYF. The CDR3 DNA is TGCAGTGCTACCGGGGATGAGACCCAGTACTTC.

This clonotype was picked up a small number of times. A read error may be the cause here, since a much bigger clone is one base away. The V call is TRBV7-7, the J call TRBJ2-5; 10 bases match TRBD2. Germline assignment: CDR1 SSHAT and CDR2 FNYEAQ (reference sequence). This CDR3 is built from 16 residues. CDR3 region: CASGAGGLAWSETQYF. For the CDR3, the DNA is TGTGCTAGCGGGGCGGGGGGACTAGCGTGGTCAGAGACCCAGTACTTC.

This clonotype was detected a few times. The gene calls are TRBV12-3 or TRBV12-4 and TRBJ2-5; no clear D. The V and J ends lost 3 bases and 3 bases respectively, with 5 bases between them. CDR3 length equals 12 residues. The CDR3 coding sequence is TGTGCCAGCAGTTTGGATAAAGAGACCCAGTACTTC. Translation: CASSLDKETQYF.

This clonotype was detected once. V and J are TRBV29-1 and TRBJ2-7; 8 nucleotides align to TRBD1. Per germline, CDR1 SQVTM and CDR2 ANQGSEA. This CDR3 has 13 amino acids. CDR3 bases: TGCGGCGGAATGGACAGGGCTAGCTACGAGCAGTACTTC. It encodes CGGMDRASYEQYF.

The chain joins TRBV6-1 to TRBJ1-5; possibly TRBD1 for D (5 bases). The germline V and J ends were trimmed by 7 bases and 0 bases, with 16 bases remaining between them. CDR1 is MNHNS, CDR2 SASEGT, per germline. The CDR3 runs 16 residues. The CDR3 loop is CASMSRASYSNQPQHF. The CDR3, as DNA: TGTGCCAGCATGTCCAGGGCCTCTTATAGCAATCAGCCCCAGCATTTT.

The chain recombines TRBV10-1 with TRBJ2-1; 10 bases align to TRBD2. The CDR3 is made up of 15 amino acids. The germline gives CDR1 WNHNN, CDR2 SYGVQD (reference sequence). Germline trimming cut 2 bases from V and 8 bases from J; bases unmatched to any gene: 6. This CDR3 reads CASSEQTSGKDEQFF. In DNA, the CDR3 is TGCGCCAGCAGTGAGCAAACTAGCGGGAAGGATGAGCAGTTCTTC.

The chain joins TRBV4-2 to TRBJ2-7, with 8 positions matching TRBD2. Germline trimming cut 3 bases from V and 2 bases from J; bases unmatched to any gene: 9. This CDR3 region has 16 residues. Germline values: CDR1 LGHNA, CDR2 YNFKEQ. As DNA, the CDR3 is TGTGCCAGCAGCCATACTGCGCTAGCGGGCGCCTACGAGCAGTACTTC. Its protein product is CASSHTALAGAYEQYF.

This clonotype has a count of ten or more. DNA for the CDR3: TGTGCCAGCAGCTCAGGACGGAGCTCCTACAATGAGCAGTTCTTC. Its protein is CASSSGRSSYNEQFF. The V gene is TRBV11-2, the J gene TRBJ2-1; D uncertain. This CDR3 region has 15 residues. Germline loops: CDR1 SGHAT, CDR2 FQNNGV. The V end lost 4 bases, the J end lost 0 bases, and 10 bases lay between the germline ends.

A few counts support this clonotype. V is TRBV30 and J is TRBJ1-6; TRBD1 agrees at 9 bases. CDR1 is GTSNPN, CDR2 SVGIG, per germline (reference sequence). Trimming cost V 3 bases and J 12 bases; bases outside gene matches: 12. CDR3 length equals 15 residues. The CDR3 region is CAWRPDSGTGRPLHF. The CDR3 coding sequence is TGTGCCTGGAGACCTGACTCCGGGACAGGGAGACCCCTCCACTTT.

This clonotype was seen many times. This chain connects TRBV9 to TRBJ1-2, with 9 bases that match TRBD1. Looked up from germline, CDR1 is SGDLS and CDR2 is YYNGEE. J gave up 7 bases and V 3 bases, and 7 bases lay outside the gene matches. CDR3 length: 14 amino acids. The CDR3 nucleotides are TGTGCCAGCAGCGCTGGACAGGGGACCTCTGGCTACACCTTC. As protein: CASSAGQGTSGYTF. Full variable domain (remainder filled in from reference TRBV9 and TRBJ1-2): DSGVTQTPKHLITATGQRVTLRCSPRSGDLSVYWYQQSLDQGLQFLIQYYNGEERAKGNILERFSAQQFPDLHSELNLSSLELGDSALYFCASSAGQGTSGYTFGSGTRLTVV.

This clonotype was observed a few times. The J gene is TRBJ1-1, the V gene TRBV20-1; D gene uncertain. In germline, CDR1 is DFQATT, CDR2 SNEGSKA (reference sequence). CDR3 size: 16 residues. V lost 0 bases to trimming and J lost 3 bases, with 17 bases between them. Here the CDR3 DNA reads TGCAGTGCTAGAGATGTAGGCCGACCCTGGGACACTGAAGCTTTCTTT. Residues: CSARDVGRPWDTEAFF.